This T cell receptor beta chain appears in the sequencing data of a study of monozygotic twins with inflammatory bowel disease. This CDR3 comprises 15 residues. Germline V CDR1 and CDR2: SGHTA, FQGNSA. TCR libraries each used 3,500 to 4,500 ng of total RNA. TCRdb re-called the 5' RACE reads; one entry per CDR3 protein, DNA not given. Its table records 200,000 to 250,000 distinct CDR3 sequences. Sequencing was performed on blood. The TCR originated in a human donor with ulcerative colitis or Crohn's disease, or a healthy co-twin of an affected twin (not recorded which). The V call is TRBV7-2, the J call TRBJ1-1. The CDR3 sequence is CASSLAGPMNTEAFF.